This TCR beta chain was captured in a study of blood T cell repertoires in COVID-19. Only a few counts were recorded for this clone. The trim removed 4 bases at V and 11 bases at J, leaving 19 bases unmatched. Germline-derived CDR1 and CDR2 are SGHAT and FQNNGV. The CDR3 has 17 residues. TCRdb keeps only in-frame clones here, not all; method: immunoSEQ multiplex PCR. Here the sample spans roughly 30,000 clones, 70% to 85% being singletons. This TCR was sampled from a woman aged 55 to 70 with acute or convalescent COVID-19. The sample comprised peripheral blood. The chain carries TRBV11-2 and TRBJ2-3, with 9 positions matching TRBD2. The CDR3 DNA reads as TGTGCCAGCAGCTCCAAGGCCCAATTTGAGCGGGGGGCACAGCAGTATTTT. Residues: CASSSKAQFERGAQQYF.